This TCR beta chain was obtained from a study of CD8 T cells in Susac syndrome. Findings and limits, study-wide: The CD4+ T cell repertoires in Susac syndrome did not show any clonal expansion.

Germline CDR1 SGHTA, CDR2 FQGTGA. V lost 5 bases to trimming and J lost 4 bases, with 11 bases between them. CDR3 length: 13 residues. On this clonotype: Antigen specificity is unknown.

With random hexamers, about 0.5 to 1 ug RNA was reverse transcribed. Amplification of the TCR beta CDR3 was carried out by immunoSEQ multiplex PCR, which spanned a total of 54 Vbeta and 13 Jbeta segments. TCRdb recomputed calls from the immunoSEQ multiplex PCR reads with MiXCR, one row per CDR3 protein. The sample has approximately 210,000 distinct CDR3 sequences; about 95% are singletons. Sequenced input: CD4+ T cells from PBMCs. This chain links TRBV7-3 with TRBJ1-2, with TRBD1 as a possible D gene (6 bases). The receptor comes from a human donor with Susac syndrome. CDR3 region: CASSEEGGYGYTF. CDR3 nucleotide sequence: TGTGCCAGCAGCGAAGAGGGGGGCTATGGCTACACCTTC.